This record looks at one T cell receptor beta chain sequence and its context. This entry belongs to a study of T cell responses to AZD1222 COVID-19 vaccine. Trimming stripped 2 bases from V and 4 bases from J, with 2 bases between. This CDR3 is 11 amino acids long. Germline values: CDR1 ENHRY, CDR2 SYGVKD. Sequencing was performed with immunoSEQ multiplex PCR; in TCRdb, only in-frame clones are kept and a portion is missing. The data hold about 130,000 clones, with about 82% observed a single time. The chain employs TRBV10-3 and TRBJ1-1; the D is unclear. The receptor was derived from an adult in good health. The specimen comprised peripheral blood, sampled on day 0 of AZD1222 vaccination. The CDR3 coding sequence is TGTGCCATCAGTGAGGGCACTGAAGCTTTCTTT. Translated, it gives CAISEGTEAFF.